The entry below describes one TCR beta chain. After thawing and overnight rest, PBMC were stained with GMM-loaded CD1B tetramer, viability dye and anti-CD3 for sorting. The lipid loaded on the CD1B tetramers was C32 glucose monomycolate from Rhodococcus equi. Tetramer-sorted PBMC had been CD14 monocyte-depleted before freezing. The source of the sample is a study of T cells in tuberculosis. The table came from immunoSEQ multiplex PCR; TCRdb's copy has only in-frame clones and leaves some out. Altogether 55,000 to 65,000 clones are present, 80% to 85% being singletons, with the ten largest covering about 13%. From germline, CDR1 is KGHSH and CDR2 LQKENI. V lost 1 base and J lost 10, with 11 bases in between. CDR3 length: 13 amino acids. Study conclusions and caveats: T cells binding CD1B-GMM tetramer weakly possibly escaped the sort.

The sample taken for sequencing was CD1b-GMM tetramer-negative cells sorted from PBMCs. The gene calls are TRBV18 and TRBJ2-1, with TRBD2 as a possible D gene (5 bases). The sequence derives from an adult woman with latent tuberculosis. The DNA of the CDR3 is TGTGCCAGCTCACCACTCGAGGGTCCGGAGCAGTTCTTC. It is translated as CASSPLEGPEQFF. The entire variable domain, with the rest obtained from reference TRBV18 and TRBJ2-1, is as follows: NAGVMQNPRHLVRRRGQEARLRCSPMKGHSHVYWYRQLPEEGLKFMVYLQKENIIDESGMPKERFSAEFPKEGPSILRIQQVVRGDSAAYFCASSPLEGPEQFFGPGTRLTVL.